This T cell receptor (beta chain) was observed in a study of shared clonotypes between healthy human individuals. Overall study: A donor's plate count was three for CD4 naive and three for CD4 memory; CD8 naive had two and CD8 memory one.

Trimming cost V 6 bases and J 3 bases, with 9 bases left between them. Germline-derived CDR1 and CDR2 are SNHLY and FYNNEI. The CDR3 is 12 amino acids. The genomic DNA of each subset was split evenly across several immunoSEQ plates. Replicate PCRs run on sorted subsets employed 200 ng DNA, roughly 30,000 T cell genomes. Some clones are missing from TCRdb's copy, which holds only in-frame ones; the method was immunoSEQ multiplex PCR. The sample carries millions of clones, just over 90% recorded once. The sequencing sample was made of naive CD4+ T cells sorted from blood. Specified subset: CD45RA+ positively selected. This receptor was identified in a man between 18 and 35 years old in good health. The V and J genes are TRBV2 and TRBJ2-7; D is unclear. CDR3 in amino acids: CASRGMDYEQYF. In DNA form, the CDR3 reads TGTGCCAGCAGGGGCATGGACTACGAGCAGTACTTC.